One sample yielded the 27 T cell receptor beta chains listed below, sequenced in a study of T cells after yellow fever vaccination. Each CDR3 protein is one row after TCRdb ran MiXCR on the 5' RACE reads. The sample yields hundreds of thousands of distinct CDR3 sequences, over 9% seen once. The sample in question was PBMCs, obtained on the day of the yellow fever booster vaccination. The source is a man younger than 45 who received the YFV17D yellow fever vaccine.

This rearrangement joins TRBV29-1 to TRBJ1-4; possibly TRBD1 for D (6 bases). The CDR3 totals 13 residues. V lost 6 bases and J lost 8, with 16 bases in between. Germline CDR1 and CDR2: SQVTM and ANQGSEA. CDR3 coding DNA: TGCAGCGTCCTTGAACAGGGCGGCGAAAAACTGTTTTTT. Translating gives CSVLEQGGEKLFF.

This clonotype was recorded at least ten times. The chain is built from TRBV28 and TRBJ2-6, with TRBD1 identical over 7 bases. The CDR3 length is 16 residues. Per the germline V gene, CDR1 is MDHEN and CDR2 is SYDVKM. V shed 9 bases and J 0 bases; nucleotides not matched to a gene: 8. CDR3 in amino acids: CASAGTAFSGANVLTF. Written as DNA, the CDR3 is TGTGCCAGTGCCGGGACAGCCTTCTCTGGGGCCAACGTCCTGACTTTC.

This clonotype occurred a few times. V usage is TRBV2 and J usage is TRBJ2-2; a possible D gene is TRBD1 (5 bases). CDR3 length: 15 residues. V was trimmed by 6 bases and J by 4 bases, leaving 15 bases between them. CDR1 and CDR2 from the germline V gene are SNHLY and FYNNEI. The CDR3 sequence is CASRQGQSATGELFF. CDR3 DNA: TGTGCCAGCAGGCAAGGACAATCGGCCACCGGGGAGCTGTTTTTT.

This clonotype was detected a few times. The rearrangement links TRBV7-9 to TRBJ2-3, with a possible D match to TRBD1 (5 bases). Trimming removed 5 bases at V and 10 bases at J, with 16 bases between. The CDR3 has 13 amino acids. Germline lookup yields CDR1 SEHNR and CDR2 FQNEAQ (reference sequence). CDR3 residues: CASSRPRAPPQYF. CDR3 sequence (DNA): TGTGCCAGCAGCCGCCCCAGGGCCCCACCGCAGTATTTT.

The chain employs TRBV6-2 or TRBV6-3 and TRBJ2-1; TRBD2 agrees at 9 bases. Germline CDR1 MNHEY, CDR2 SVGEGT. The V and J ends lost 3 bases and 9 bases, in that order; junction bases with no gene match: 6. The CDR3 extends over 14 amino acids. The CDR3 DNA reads TGTGCCAGCAGTTATGGCGGGAGGGCCTCTGAGCAGTTCTTC. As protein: CASSYGGRASEQFF.

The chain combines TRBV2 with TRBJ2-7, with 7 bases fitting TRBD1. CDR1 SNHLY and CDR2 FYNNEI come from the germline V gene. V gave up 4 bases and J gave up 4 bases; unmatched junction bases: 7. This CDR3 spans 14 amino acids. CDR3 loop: CASSGGQLNYEQYF. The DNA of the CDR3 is TGTGCCAGCAGTGGGGGACAGCTGAATTACGAGCAGTACTTC.

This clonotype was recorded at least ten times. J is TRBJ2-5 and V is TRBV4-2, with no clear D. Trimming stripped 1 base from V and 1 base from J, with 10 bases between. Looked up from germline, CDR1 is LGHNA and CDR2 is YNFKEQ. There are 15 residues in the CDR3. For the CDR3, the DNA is TGTGCCAGCAGCCAAGGGGCAGCTTCCCAAGAGACCCAGTACTTC. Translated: CASSQGAASQETQYF.

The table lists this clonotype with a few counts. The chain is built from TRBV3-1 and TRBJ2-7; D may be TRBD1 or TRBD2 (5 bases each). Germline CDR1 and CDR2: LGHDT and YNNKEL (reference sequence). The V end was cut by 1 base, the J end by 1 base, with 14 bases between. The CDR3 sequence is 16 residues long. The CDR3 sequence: CASSQVRDGLSYEQYF. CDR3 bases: TGTGCCAGCAGCCAAGTGAGGGACGGCCTTTCCTACGAGCAGTACTTC.

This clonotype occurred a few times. CDR3 in DNA: TGTGCCAGCTCACCACGGGGACAGGGGGCAACTAATGAAAAACTGTTTTTT. It is translated as CASSPRGQGATNEKLFF. The rearrangement uses TRBV18 and TRBJ1-4; 11 bases are shared with TRBD1. Germline-derived CDR1 and CDR2 are KGHSH and LQKENI. CDR3 length equals 17 residues. With V trimmed by 1 base and J by 0 bases, 1 base remained unmatched.

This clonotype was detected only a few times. The CDR3 DNA sequence: TGTGCCAGCAGCCCTGGCCCTAGCTTAGAGTACACTGAAGCTTTCTTT. Its translation is CASSPGPSLEYTEAFF. The rearrangement links TRBV7-2 to TRBJ1-1; D ambiguous. CDR3 length: 16 residues. The germline V gene encodes CDR1 SGHTA and CDR2 FQGNSA. V gave up 5 bases and J gave up 3 bases, with 19 bases separating them.

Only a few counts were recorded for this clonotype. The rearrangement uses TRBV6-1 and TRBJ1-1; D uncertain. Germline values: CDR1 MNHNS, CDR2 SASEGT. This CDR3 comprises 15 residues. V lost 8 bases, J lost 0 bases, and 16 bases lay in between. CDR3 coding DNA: TGTGCCAGCCTAATTCTGGACGGAGTGAACACTGAAGCTTTCTTT. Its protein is CASLILDGVNTEAFF.

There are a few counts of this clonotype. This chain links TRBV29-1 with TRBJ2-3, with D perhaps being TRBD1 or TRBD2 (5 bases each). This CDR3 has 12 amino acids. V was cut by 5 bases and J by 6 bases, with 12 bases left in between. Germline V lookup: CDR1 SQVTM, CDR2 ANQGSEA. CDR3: CSVYSGSDTQYF. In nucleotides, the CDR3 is TGCAGCGTTTATTCAGGGAGCGATACGCAGTATTTT.

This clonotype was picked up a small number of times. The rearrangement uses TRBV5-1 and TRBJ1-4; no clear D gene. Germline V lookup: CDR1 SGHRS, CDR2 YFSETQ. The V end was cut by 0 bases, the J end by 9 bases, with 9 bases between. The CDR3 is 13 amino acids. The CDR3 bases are TGCGCCAGCAGCTTGGCGACGGGGAAAAAACTGTTTTTT. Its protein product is CASSLATGKKLFF. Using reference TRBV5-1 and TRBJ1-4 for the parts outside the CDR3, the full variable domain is KAGVTQTPRYLIKTRGQQVTLSCSPISGHRSVSWYQQTPGQGLQFLFEYFSETQRNKGNFPGRFSGRQFSNSRSEMNVSTLELGDSALYLCASSLATGKKLFFGSGTQLSVL.

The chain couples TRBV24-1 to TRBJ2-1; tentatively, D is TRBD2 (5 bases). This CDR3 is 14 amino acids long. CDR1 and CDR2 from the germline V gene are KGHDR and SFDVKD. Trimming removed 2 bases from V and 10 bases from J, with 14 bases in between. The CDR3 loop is CATSDSVERGEQFF. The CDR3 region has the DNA TGTGCCACCAGTGATTCTGTCGAGCGCGGGGAGCAGTTCTTC.

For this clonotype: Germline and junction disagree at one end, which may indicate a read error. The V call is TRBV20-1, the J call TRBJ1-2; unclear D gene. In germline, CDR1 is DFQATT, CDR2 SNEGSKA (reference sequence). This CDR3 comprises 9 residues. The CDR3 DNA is TGCAGTGCTACCAGTCAAAACCTATTC. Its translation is CSATSQNLF.

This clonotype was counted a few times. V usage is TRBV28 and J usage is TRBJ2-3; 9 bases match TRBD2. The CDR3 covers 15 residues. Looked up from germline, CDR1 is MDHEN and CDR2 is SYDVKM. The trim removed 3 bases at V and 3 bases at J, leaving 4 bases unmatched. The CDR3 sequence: CASSFGREGTDTQYF. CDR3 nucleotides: TGTGCCAGCAGTTTCGGGCGGGAGGGAACAGATACGCAGTATTTT.

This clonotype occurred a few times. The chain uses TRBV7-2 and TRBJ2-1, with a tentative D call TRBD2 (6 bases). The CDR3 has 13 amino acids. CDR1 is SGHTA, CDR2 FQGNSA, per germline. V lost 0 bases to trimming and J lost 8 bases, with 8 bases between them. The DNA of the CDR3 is TGTGCCAGCAGCTTAGCGGAGGGAGATGAGCAGTTCTTC. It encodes CASSLAEGDEQFF.

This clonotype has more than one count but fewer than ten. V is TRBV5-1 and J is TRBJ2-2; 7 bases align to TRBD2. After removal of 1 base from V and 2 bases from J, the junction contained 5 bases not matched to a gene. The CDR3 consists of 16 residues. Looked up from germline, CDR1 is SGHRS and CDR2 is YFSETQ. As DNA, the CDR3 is TGCGCCAGCAGCTTGTTGGTAGCGGGTAACACCGGGGAGCTGTTTTTT. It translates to CASSLLVAGNTGELFF.

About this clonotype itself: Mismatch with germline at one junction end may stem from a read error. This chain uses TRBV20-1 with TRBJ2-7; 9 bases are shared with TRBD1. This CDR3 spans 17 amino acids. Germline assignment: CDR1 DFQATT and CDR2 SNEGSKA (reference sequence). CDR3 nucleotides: TGCTGTGCTACCAACCGAGGGACAGGGAGGTTTACATACGAGCAGTACTTC. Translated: CCATNRGTGRFTYEQYF.

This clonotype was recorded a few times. CDR3 nucleotides: TGTGCCAGCTCACCATCGGTGGAGGCCGAGCAGTACTTC. This sequence encodes CASSPSVEAEQYF. V is TRBV18 and J is TRBJ2-7; TRBD2 might be the D (5 bases). The CDR3 is 13 residues long. From germline, CDR1 is KGHSH and CDR2 LQKENI. V lost 2 bases and J 6 bases, leaving 11 bases between the germline ends.

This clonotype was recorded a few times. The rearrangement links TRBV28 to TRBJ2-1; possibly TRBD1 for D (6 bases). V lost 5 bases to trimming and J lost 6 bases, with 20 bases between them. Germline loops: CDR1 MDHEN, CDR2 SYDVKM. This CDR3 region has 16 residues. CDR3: CASSKLTRDNFNEQFF. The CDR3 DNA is TGTGCCAGCAGTAAACTTACCCGGGACAATTTCAATGAGCAGTTCTTC.

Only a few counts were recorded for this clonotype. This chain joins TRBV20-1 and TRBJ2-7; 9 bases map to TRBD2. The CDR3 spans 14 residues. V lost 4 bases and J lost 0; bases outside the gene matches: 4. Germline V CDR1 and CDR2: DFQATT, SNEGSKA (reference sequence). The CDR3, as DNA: TGCAGTGCTAAACTAGCGGGCAGCTCCTACGAGCAGTACTTC. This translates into CSAKLAGSSYEQYF.

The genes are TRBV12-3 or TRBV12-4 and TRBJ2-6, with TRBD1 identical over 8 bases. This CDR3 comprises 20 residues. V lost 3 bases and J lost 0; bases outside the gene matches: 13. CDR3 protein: CASSFGDRLKEISGANVLTF. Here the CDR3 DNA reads TGTGCCAGCAGTTTCGGGGACAGGCTTAAGGAAATCTCTGGGGCCAACGTCCTGACTTTC.

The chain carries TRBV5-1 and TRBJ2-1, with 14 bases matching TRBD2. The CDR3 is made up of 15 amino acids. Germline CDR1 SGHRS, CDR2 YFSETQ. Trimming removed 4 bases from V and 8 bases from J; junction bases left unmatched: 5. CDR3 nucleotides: TGCGCCAGCAGCCAGGGACTAGCGGGAGACCATGAGCAGTTCTTC. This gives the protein CASSQGLAGDHEQFF.

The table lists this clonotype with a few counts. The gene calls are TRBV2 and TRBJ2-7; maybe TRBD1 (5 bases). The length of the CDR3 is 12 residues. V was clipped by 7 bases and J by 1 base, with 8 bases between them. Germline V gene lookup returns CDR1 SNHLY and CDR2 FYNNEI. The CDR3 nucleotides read TGTGCCAGCAAAGGACATTCCTACGAGCAGTACTTC. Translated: CASKGHSYEQYF.

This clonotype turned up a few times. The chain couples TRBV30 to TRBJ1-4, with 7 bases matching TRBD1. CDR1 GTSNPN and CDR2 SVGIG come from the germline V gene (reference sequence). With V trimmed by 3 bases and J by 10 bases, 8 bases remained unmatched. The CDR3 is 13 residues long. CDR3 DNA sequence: TGTGCCTGGAGCCCGGGACAGATCGGAAAACTGTTTTTT. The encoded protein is CAWSPGQIGKLFF.

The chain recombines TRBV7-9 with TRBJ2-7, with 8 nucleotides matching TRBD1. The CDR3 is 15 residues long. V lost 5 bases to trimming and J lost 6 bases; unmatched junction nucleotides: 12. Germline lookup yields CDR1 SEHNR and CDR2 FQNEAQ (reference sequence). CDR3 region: CASSKGQGWTREQYF. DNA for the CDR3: TGTGCCAGCAGCAAAGGACAGGGCTGGACGCGCGAGCAGTACTTC.